The 10 T cell receptor beta chains in this list originate from one sample, sequenced in a study of Graves' ophthalmopathy and Graves' hyperthyroidism. For repertoire sequencing, the TCR beta CDR3 regions were amplified from RNA transcripts. First-round RT-PCR used HTBI primers; second-round multiplex PCR followed. TCRdb called the multiplex PCR reads again in MiXCR, with one record for every CDR3 protein. Counted here are roughly 500,000 distinct CDR3 sequences, 13% to 15% occurring once; the ten biggest clones make up over 7.5%. The sequenced material came from blood. The receptors shown here come from a woman under 40 with Graves' ophthalmopathy.

The table lists this clonotype with many counts. V usage is TRBV6-1 and J usage is TRBJ2-7; maybe TRBD1 (5 bases). CDR3 size: 13 residues. The germline gives CDR1 MNHNS, CDR2 SASEGT. With 3 bases removed from V and 3 bases from J, the gap between germline ends came to 9 bases. In DNA form, the CDR3 reads TGTGCCAGCAGTGACCTCGACAGCTACGAGCAGTACTTC. Its translation is CASSDLDSYEQYF.

This chain joins TRBV20-1 and TRBJ2-7; D is perhaps TRBD1 (5 bases). The V end lost 0 bases, the J end lost 0 bases, and 12 bases lay between the germline ends. CDR3 length: 15 amino acids. The V gene's germline CDR1 is DFQATT and CDR2 SNEGSKA (reference sequence). For the CDR3, the DNA is TGCAGTGCTAGAGATCCCCAGGGAAGCTCCTACGAGCAGTACTTC. Its protein is CSARDPQGSSYEQYF.

This clonotype was seen ten or more times. This rearrangement joins TRBV15 to TRBJ1-2; the D gene is possibly TRBD1 (5 bases). Germline V CDR1 and CDR2: LNHNV, YYDKDF (reference sequence). This CDR3 is built from 14 residues. Trimming left V 8 bases short and J 4 bases short, with 17 bases between. The CDR3 DNA reads TGTGCCACCGCTAGGTCTCACGACAGCTATGGCTACACCTTC. Translated, it gives CATARSHDSYGYTF.

This clonotype was observed a few times. This chain connects TRBV9 to TRBJ1-5; D is ambiguous. The length of the CDR3 is 14 residues. Trimming shortened V by 0 bases and J by 3 bases, and 7 bases separated the two germline ends. From germline, CDR1 is SGDLS and CDR2 YYNGEE. DNA of the CDR3: TGTGCCAGCAGCGTAGGCCCAGACAATCAGCCCCAGCATTTT. Amino acid sequence: CASSVGPDNQPQHF.

The chain couples TRBV30 to TRBJ1-6; possibly TRBD1 for D (5 bases). Germline V gene lookup returns CDR1 GTSNPN and CDR2 SVGIG (reference sequence). V lost 4 bases to trimming and J lost 10 bases, with 20 bases between them. The CDR3 is 15 amino acids. The CDR3 spells CAWTPIGAAGSPLHF. Here the CDR3 DNA reads TGTGCCTGGACCCCCATAGGGGCCGCGGGATCACCCCTCCACTTT.

The chain employs TRBV6-2 or TRBV6-3 and TRBJ1-1, with D perhaps TRBD1 (5 bases). This CDR3 spans 15 amino acids. Germline loops: CDR1 MNHEY, CDR2 SVGEGT. V was clipped by 6 bases and J by 8 bases, with 22 bases between them. For the CDR3, the DNA is TGTGCCAGCAGCCAGGACTCGACAGCGCCTAGGGAAGCTTTCTTT. Translating it yields CASSQDSTAPREAFF.

This sequence joins TRBV28 and TRBJ1-2, with D possibly TRBD1 on 6 matching bases. V was trimmed by 3 bases and J by 2 bases, leaving 16 bases between them. This CDR3 spans 16 amino acids. Germline V gives CDR1 MDHEN, CDR2 SYDVKM. The CDR3 spells CASSFPRGAGNYGYTF. DNA for the CDR3: TGTGCCAGCAGTTTCCCCCGGGGGGCGGGAAACTATGGCTACACCTTC.

This clonotype was counted between two and nine times. The junction departs from the called germline gene at one end, perhaps through a read error. The chain uses TRBV7-8 and TRBJ2-4; D is unclear. Per germline, CDR1 SGHVS and CDR2 FQNEAQ. This CDR3 has 14 residues. The CDR3, as DNA: TGTGCCAGCAGCTTAAGCTCCTTCCGAAACATTAAGTACTTC. It encodes CASSLSSFRNIKYF.

This clonotype came up many times. The chain links TRBV28 to TRBJ2-5; D unresolved. The ends were cut back, 1 base at V and 3 bases at J, with 9 bases in the middle. CDR1 and CDR2 from the germline V gene are MDHEN and SYDVKM. The length of the CDR3 is 14 residues. The CDR3, as DNA: TGTGCCAGCAGTTTATCCGGGTCGGAAGAGACCCAGTACTTC. Residues: CASSLSGSEETQYF.

This clonotype came up many times. A clone one base away is much larger, so this may be a read error. V gene TRBV6-2 or TRBV6-3 combines with J gene TRBJ1-1; the D is unclear. Trimming removed 4 bases from V and 1 base from J, with 7 bases in between. Germline V gene sequence: CDR1 MNHEY, CDR2 SVGEGT. The CDR3 runs 13 residues. CDR3 DNA: TGTGCCAGCAGTTTATGGGCGAACACTGAAGCTTTCTTT. Protein: CASSLWANTEAFF.